This record covers a single T cell receptor beta chain. Its target is unknown. The method was immunoSEQ multiplex PCR; TCRdb's version includes in-frame clones alone and lacks a portion of them. This table holds roughly 97,000 clones, over 80% found once. This sample stems from a study of T cell responses to AZD1222 COVID-19 vaccine. Study-wide points: The breadth and depth of Spike-specific TCRs increased once two AZD1222 doses had been given.

With V trimmed by 6 bases and J by 7 bases, 9 bases remained unmatched. The CDR3 loop spans 13 amino acids. Germline CDR1 MNHEY, CDR2 SVGAGI. Sequences were derived from peripheral blood, sampled on day 0 of AZD1222 vaccination. The gene calls are TRBV6-5 and TRBJ2-7; TRBD2 matches at 7 bases. This receptor was identified in an adult in good health. The CDR3 DNA reads TGTGCCAGCAGAGGCGGGGGAGGCCGGGAGCAGTACTTC. This sequence encodes CASRGGGGREQYF.